A selection of T cell receptor beta chains follows, all from one sample in a study of blood T cells in healthy people across ages. TCRdb recomputed calls from the 5' RACE reads with MiXCR, one row per CDR3 protein. The table lists roughly 900,000 distinct CDR3 sequences, about 28% of them singletons. The sample consisted of blood. The receptor source for this set is a woman older than 75 in good health. Each CDR3 is given with its conserved first and last residue. A D gene is named only where the DNA matches it firmly. Part of the rows lack a size; the others show once, few, many or a class for expanded clones.

J gene: TRBJ1-1
D gene: .
V gene: TRBV29-1
clone size: .
CDR3 protein: CSVQTGLQTEAFF
CDR3 DNA: TGCAGCGTACAGACAGGCCTTCAGACTGAAGCTTTCTTT

J gene: TRBJ2-1
D gene: TRBD2
V gene: TRBV20-1
clone size: .
CDR3 protein: CSASLHSGGEQFF
CDR3 DNA: TGCAGTGCCAGCCTCCATAGCGGGGGTGAGCAGTTCTTC

J gene: TRBJ1-2
D gene: TRBD1
V gene: TRBV7-2
clone size: few
CDR3 protein: CASSPGTGVAYGYTF
CDR3 DNA: TGTGCCAGCAGTCCCGGGACAGGGGTTGCCTATGGCTACACCTTC

J gene: TRBJ2-7
D gene: .
V gene: TRBV7-8
clone size: many
CDR3 protein: CASSLEGVTDPTYEQYF
CDR3 DNA: TGTGCCAGCAGCTTAGAAGGAGTGACGGACCCTACCTACGAGCAGTACTTC

J gene: TRBJ2-5
D gene: TRBD1
V gene: TRBV6-2/TRBV6-3
clone size: .
CDR3 protein: CTSSYSGGQETQYF
CDR3 DNA: TGTACCAGCAGTTACTCAGGGGGTCAAGAGACCCAGTACTTC

J gene: TRBJ2-1
D gene: TRBD1
V gene: TRBV9
clone size: many
CDR3 protein: CASSGKTGTGIFGEQFF
CDR3 DNA: TGTGCCAGCAGCGGAAAAACCGGGACAGGTATCTTCGGTGAGCAGTTCTTC

J gene: TRBJ2-7
D gene: .
V gene: TRBV21-1
clone size: once
CDR3 protein: CASSNVSARLAGGKPPYEQYF
CDR3 DNA: TGTGCCAGCAGCAATGTCTCCGCCCGACTAGCGGGGGGCAAGCCACCCTACGAGCAGTACTTC

J gene: TRBJ1-2
D gene: TRBD1
V gene: TRBV12-3/TRBV12-4
clone size: many
CDR3 protein: CASSSGTGGYGYTF
CDR3 DNA: TGTGCCAGCAGTTCCGGGACAGGGGGATATGGCTACACCTTC

J gene: TRBJ1-1
D gene: .
V gene: TRBV12-3/TRBV12-4
clone size: few
CDR3 protein: CASNWVMAGRAFF
CDR3 DNA: TGTGCCAGCAATTGGGTTATGGCGGGTCGGGCTTTCTTT

J gene: TRBJ1-2
D gene: .
V gene: TRBV6-1
clone size: .
CDR3 protein: CASSEAGGTRSYGYTF
CDR3 DNA: TGTGCCAGCAGTGAAGCTGGTGGGACAAGAAGCTATGGCTACACCTTC

J gene: TRBJ1-2
D gene: .
V gene: TRBV18
clone size: .
CDR3 protein: CASWEELQGYTF
CDR3 DNA: TGTGCCAGCTGGGAGGAGCTACAGGGCTACACCTTC

J gene: TRBJ2-1
D gene: TRBD2
V gene: TRBV28
clone size: many
CDR3 protein: CASSKLAGGYNEQFF
CDR3 DNA: TGTGCCAGCAGCAAACTAGCGGGGGGATACAATGAGCAGTTCTTC

J gene: TRBJ2-5
D gene: .
V gene: TRBV29-1
clone size: many
CDR3 protein: CSVAAGRGETQYF
CDR3 DNA: TGCAGCGTTGCGGCGGGGAGGGGGGAGACCCAGTACTTC

J gene: TRBJ2-3
D gene: .
V gene: TRBV12-3/TRBV12-4
clone size: .
CDR3 protein: CASSLDGGRDTQYF
CDR3 DNA: TGTGCCAGCAGTTTAGATGGGGGGCGGGATACGCAGTATTTT

J gene: TRBJ1-1
D gene: TRBD1
V gene: TRBV6-5
clone size: many
CDR3 protein: CASSYGRHRDRGRDTEAFF
CDR3 DNA: TGTGCCAGCAGTTACGGTCGGCACCGGGACAGGGGGCGGGACACTGAAGCTTTCTTT

J gene: TRBJ2-1
D gene: TRBD2
V gene: TRBV18
clone size: few
CDR3 protein: CASSPGTSVPNEQFF
CDR3 DNA: TGTGCCAGCTCGCCCGGGACTAGCGTCCCCAATGAGCAGTTCTTC

J gene: TRBJ1-4
D gene: TRBD1
V gene: TRBV12-3/TRBV12-4
clone size: .
CDR3 protein: CASRTGGREKRFF
CDR3 DNA: TGTGCCAGCCGGACAGGGGGAAGGGAAAAACGGTTTTTT

J gene: TRBJ2-1
D gene: TRBD2
V gene: TRBV13
clone size: many
CDR3 protein: CASSSGGGNEQFF
CDR3 DNA: TGTGCCAGCAGCTCCGGGGGGGGGAATGAGCAGTTCTTC

J gene: TRBJ2-3
D gene: .
V gene: TRBV20-1
clone size: many
CDR3 protein: CSAAHLEDTQYF
CDR3 DNA: TGCAGTGCTGCTCATTTGGAAGATACGCAGTATTTT

J gene: TRBJ2-3
D gene: .
V gene: TRBV2
clone size: many
CDR3 protein: CASSLWGAKADTQYF
CDR3 DNA: TGTGCCAGCAGCCTCTGGGGGGCAAAAGCAGATACGCAGTATTTT

J gene: TRBJ1-2
D gene: .
V gene: TRBV4-2
clone size: many
CDR3 protein: CASSQDLGRPGDYGYTF
CDR3 DNA: TGTGCCAGCAGCCAAGATTTGGGACGGCCCGGTGACTATGGCTACACCTTC

J gene: TRBJ2-5
D gene: .
V gene: TRBV6-2/TRBV6-3
clone size: many
CDR3 protein: CASSLLLAAVKTQYF
CDR3 DNA: TGTGCCAGCAGCCTTCTTTTAGCGGCCGTAAAGACCCAGTACTTC

J gene: TRBJ2-3
D gene: TRBD1
V gene: TRBV3-1
clone size: few
CDR3 protein: CASSRGGTGSTDTQYF
CDR3 DNA: TGTGCCAGCAGCCGAGGTGGGACAGGGAGCACAGATACGCAGTATTTT

J gene: TRBJ2-5
D gene: .
V gene: TRBV7-9
clone size: .
CDR3 protein: CASSLGDSLKTQYF
CDR3 DNA: TGTGCCAGCAGCTTAGGCGACAGTTTAAAGACCCAGTACTTC

J gene: TRBJ1-2
D gene: .
V gene: TRBV14
clone size: .
CDR3 protein: CASSQGVTGYGYTF
CDR3 DNA: TGTGCCAGCAGCCAGGGCGTGACGGGCTATGGCTACACCTTC

J gene: TRBJ2-1
D gene: TRBD2
V gene: TRBV20-1
clone size: many
CDR3 protein: CSAPSPGLAFNEQFF
CDR3 DNA: TGCAGTGCCCCTTCACCGGGACTAGCGTTCAATGAGCAGTTCTTC

J gene: TRBJ1-3
D gene: TRBD1
V gene: TRBV2
clone size: .
CDR3 protein: CASNRDRVVGNTIYF
CDR3 DNA: TGTGCCAGCAACCGGGACAGGGTGGTTGGAAACACCATATATTTT